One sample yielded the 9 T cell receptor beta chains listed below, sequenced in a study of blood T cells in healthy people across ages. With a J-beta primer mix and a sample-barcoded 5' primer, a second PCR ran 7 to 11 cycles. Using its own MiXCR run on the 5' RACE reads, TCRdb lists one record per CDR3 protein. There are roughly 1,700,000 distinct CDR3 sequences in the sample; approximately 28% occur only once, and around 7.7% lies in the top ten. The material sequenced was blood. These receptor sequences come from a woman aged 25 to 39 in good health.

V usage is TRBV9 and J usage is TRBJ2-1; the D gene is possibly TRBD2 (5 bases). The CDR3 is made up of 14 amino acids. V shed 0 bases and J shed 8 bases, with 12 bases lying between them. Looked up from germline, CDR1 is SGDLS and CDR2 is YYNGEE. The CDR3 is CASSVAGNFDEQFF. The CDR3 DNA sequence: TGTGCCAGCAGCGTAGCGGGGAACTTCGATGAGCAGTTCTTC. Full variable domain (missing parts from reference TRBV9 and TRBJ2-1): DSGVTQTPKHLITATGQRVTLRCSPRSGDLSVYWYQQSLDQGLQFLIQYYNGEERAKGNILERFSAQQFPDLHSELNLSSLELGDSALYFCASSVAGNFDEQFFGPGTRLTVL.

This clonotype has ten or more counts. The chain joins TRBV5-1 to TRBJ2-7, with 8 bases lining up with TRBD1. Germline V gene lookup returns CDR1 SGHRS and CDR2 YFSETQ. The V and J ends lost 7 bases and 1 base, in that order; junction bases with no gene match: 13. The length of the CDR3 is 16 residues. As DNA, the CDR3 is TGCGCCAGCTCCTTTGAGGGGAGACAGGGGTCCTACGAGCAGTACTTC. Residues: CASSFEGRQGSYEQYF.

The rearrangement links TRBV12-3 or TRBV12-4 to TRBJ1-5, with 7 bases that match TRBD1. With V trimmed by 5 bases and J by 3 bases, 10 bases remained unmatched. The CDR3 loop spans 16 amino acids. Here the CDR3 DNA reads TGTGCCAGCAGTGTGGGACAGCTTTATGACAATCAGCCCCAGCATTTT. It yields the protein CASSVGQLYDNQPQHF.

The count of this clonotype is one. The chain's CDR3 is CSAQEGALDTEAFF. Here the CDR3 DNA reads TGCAGTGCTCAAGAGGGGGCTTTGGACACTGAAGCTTTCTTT. The rearrangement joins TRBV20-1 to TRBJ1-1; TRBD1 matches 7 bases. Germline assignment: CDR1 DFQATT and CDR2 SNEGSKA (reference sequence). V lost 5 bases, J lost 3 bases, and 9 bases stayed unmatched. The CDR3 is 14 residues long.

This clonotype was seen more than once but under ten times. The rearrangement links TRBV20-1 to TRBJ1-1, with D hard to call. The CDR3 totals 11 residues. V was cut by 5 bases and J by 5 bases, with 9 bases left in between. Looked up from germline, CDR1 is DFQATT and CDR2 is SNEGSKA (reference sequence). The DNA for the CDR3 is TGCAGTGCTCCCCTCGGGACTGAAGCTTTCTTT. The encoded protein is CSAPLGTEAFF.

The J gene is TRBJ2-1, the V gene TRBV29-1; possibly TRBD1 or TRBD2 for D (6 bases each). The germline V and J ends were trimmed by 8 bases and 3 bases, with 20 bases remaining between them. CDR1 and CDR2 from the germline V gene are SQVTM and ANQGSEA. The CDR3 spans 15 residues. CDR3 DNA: TGCAGCCACTCGGGGGCCGGGTCCTGCTACAATGAGCAGTTCTTC. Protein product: CSHSGAGSCYNEQFF.

The CDR3 is CASSFRAGNTDTQYF. The CDR3 nucleotides are TGTGCCAGCAGTTTTCGGGCAGGGAACACAGATACGCAGTATTTT. The chain recombines TRBV12-3 or TRBV12-4 with TRBJ2-3; possible D gene TRBD1, 5 bases. CDR3 length: 15 amino acids. The germline V and J ends were trimmed by 3 bases and 2 bases, with 12 bases remaining between them.

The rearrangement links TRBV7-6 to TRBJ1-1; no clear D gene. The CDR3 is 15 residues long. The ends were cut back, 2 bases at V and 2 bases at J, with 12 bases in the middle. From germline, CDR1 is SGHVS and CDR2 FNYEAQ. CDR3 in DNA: TGTGCCAGCAGCTTAACCCTGCTCGAAAACACTGAAGCTTTCTTT. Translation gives CASSLTLLENTEAFF. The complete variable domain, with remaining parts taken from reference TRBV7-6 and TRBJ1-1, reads GAGVSQSPRYKVTKRGQDVALRCDPISGHVSLYWYRQALGQGPEFLTYFNYEAQQDKSGLPNDRFSAERPEGSISTLTIQRTEQRDSAMYRCASSLTLLENTEAFFGQGTRLTVV.

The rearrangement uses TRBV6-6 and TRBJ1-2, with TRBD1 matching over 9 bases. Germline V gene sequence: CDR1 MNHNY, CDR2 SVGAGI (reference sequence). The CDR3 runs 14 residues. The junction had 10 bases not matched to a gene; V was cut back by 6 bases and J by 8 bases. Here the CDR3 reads CASSNPGDREGYTF. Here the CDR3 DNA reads TGTGCCAGCAGCAACCCAGGGGACAGGGAGGGCTACACCTTC.